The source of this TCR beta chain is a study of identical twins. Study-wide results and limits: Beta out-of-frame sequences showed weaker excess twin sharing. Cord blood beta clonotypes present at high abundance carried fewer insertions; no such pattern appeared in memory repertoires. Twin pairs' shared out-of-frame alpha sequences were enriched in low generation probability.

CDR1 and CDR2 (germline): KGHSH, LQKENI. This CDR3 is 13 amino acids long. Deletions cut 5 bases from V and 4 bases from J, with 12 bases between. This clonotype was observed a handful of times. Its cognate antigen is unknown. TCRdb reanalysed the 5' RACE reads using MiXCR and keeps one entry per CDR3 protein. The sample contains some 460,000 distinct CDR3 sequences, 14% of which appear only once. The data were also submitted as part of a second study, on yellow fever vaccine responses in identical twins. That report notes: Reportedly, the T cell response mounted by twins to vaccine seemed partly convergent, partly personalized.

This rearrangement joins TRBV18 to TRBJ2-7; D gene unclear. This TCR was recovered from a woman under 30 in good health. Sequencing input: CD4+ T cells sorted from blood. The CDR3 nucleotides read TGTGCCAGCTCAACAAAGACGGTTTACGAGCAGTACTTC. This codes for CASSTKTVYEQYF.